This T cell receptor (beta chain) emerged from a study of patients and donors after allogeneic stem cell transplantation. With 1 base removed from V and 0 bases from J, the gap between germline ends came to 15 bases. Looked up from germline, CDR1 is MGHRA and CDR2 is YSYEKL. The CDR3 has 17 amino acids. TCRdb passed the RT-PCR reads through MiXCR, listing each CDR3 protein once. The sample contains 200,000 to 250,000 distinct CDR3 sequences, roughly 15% of which appear only once. This clonotype was obtained from a human donor who was either an allogeneic HSCT recipient or a stem cell or donor lymphocyte infusion donor (not recorded which). It is not recorded whose cells these are; they may come from a transplant donor. Sample: blood, either unsorted or a sorted T cell fraction (not recorded which). The rearrangement joins TRBV4-1 to TRBJ1-1; D uncertain. The CDR3 nucleotides read TGCGCCAGCAGCCAAGGCGGGCACCTTCGGGTGAACACTGAAGCTTTCTTT. The encoded protein is CASSQGGHLRVNTEAFF.